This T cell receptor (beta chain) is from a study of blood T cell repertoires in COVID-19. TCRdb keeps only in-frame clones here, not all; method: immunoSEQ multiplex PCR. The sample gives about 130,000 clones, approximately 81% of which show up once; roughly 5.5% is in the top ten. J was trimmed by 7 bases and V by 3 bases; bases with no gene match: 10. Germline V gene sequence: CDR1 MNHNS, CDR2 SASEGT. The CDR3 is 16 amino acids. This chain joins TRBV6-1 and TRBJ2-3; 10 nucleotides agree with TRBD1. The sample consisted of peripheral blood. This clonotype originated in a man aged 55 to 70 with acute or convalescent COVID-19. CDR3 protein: CASSDQNRQGANTQYF. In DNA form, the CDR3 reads TGTGCCAGCAGTGACCAAAATCGACAGGGGGCAAATACGCAGTATTTT.